This TCR beta chain is from a study of blood T cell repertoires in COVID-19 (dated by TCRdb to 2019 to 2021). In the study overall: The collaborator samples originated in the United States, Italy and Spain and spanned the acute and convalescent phases of COVID-19. The prospective study material was composed of cDNA or gDNA derived from T cells, B-cell-depleted T cells, or PBMCs. Subjects who had been exposed to COVID-19, were actively infected with it, or had recovered from it provided the deeply sampled blood TCRbeta repertoires that made up the dataset. The repertoires were made available in a free public database intended to serve as a resource for research on the immune response to SARS-CoV-2. The samples were drawn from the first 160 participants of the ongoing ImmuneRACE study and from 1,200 or so subjects provided by 6 global collaborators. Nearly every sample came with metadata listing a de-identified subject ID, COVID-19 status, age in years and sex. HLA class I and class II types, where available, came from metadata supplied by the sample provider rather than from assay-based typing.

The immunoSEQ Assay, a bias-controlled multiplex PCR, was used to amplify TCRbeta CDR3 regions from genomic DNA. Regarding the original processing steps: Nucleated cell counts per sample were estimated from amplification of reference gene primers within the assay. Sequence reads were collapsed and filtered to measure the absolute abundance of every unique TCRbeta CDR3 rearrangement. For each sample, productive Simpson clonality was calculated as the square root of Simpson's diversity index across productive rearrangements. TCRdb carries this immuneACCESS record with in-frame sequences only. Its versions omit some clonotypes, under half of them owing to an unresolved V gene in the studies checked, with the rest unexplained. V and J calls plus clone size are reproduced from that table; the DNA served to infer D and trimming. The sample table records 200,000 to 300,000 clones; about 87% of these occur just once. In total, the top ten clones hold 5% to 6.5% of the sample.

V is pruned by 2 bases and J by 8 bases, leaving 5 bases of the junction without a gene match. The CDR3 runs 15 amino acids, cysteine and phenylalanine included. This entry keeps only the CDR3 DNA: 45 bases, framed from base 1. The germline V gene yields ENHRY for CDR1 and SYGVKD for CDR2. In Seattle, one collaborating source enrolled patients while the infection was active and tracked those patients longitudinally over the course of disease. Each collaborating institution followed its own protocols to collect whole blood in K2EDTA tubes. For TCRbeta analysis, collaborators shipped samples in one of three forms: frozen whole blood, isolated PBMCs, or DNA extracted from either of those sample types. General study outcomes and caveats: How much clinical and demographic metadata was included differed by source and by participant, and the metadata was provided uncurated.

Concerning this clone: The antigen it binds to is not known. No much larger clonotype is one base removed from it; base qualities were not supplied.

The TCR sequence derives from a woman aged 25 to 39 with COVID-19, enrolled during active disease. The rearranged chain carries TRBV10-3 and TRBJ2-1, with 11 bases matching TRBD2. Sequencing used peripheral blood. CDR3 reads: CAISETSGSYYEQFF. Here is the DNA: TGTGCCATCAGTGAGACTAGCGGGAGTTACTATGAGCAGTTCTTC.